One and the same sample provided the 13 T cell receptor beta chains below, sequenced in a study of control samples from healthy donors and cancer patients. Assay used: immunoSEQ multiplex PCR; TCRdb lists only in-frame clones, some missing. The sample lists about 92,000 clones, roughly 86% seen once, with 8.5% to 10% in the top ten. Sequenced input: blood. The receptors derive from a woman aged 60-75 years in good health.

CDR3 sequence: CAISAGTTNEKLFF. The CDR3 DNA reads as TGTGCCATCAGTGCTGGGACAACTAATGAAAAACTGTTTTTT. This chain joins TRBV10-3 and TRBJ1-4; D gene unclear. The CDR3 has 14 amino acids. The germline V and J ends were trimmed by 4 bases and 0 bases, with 6 bases remaining between them. Germline-derived CDR1 and CDR2 are ENHRY and SYGVKD.

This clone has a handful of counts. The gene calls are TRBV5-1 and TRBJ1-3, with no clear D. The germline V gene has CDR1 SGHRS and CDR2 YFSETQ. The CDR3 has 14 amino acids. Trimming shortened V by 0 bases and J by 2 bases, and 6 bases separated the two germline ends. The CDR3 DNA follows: TGCGCCAGCAGCTTGGGAATGCCTGGAAACACCATATATTTT. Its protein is CASSLGMPGNTIYF.

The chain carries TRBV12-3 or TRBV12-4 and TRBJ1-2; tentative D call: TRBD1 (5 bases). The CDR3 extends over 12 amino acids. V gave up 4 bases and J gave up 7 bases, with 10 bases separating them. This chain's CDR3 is CASSSGVGGYTF. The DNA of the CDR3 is TGTGCCAGCAGTTCGGGGGTGGGTGGCTACACCTTC.

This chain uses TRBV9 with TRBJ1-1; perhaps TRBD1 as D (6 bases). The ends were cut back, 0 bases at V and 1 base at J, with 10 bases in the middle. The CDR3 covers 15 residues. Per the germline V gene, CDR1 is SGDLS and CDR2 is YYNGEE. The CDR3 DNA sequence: TGTGCCAGCAGCGTAGTGGGGGCGAAGAACACTGAAGCTTTCTTT. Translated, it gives CASSVVGAKNTEAFF. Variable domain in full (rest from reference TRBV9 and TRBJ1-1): DSGVTQTPKHLITATGQRVTLRCSPRSGDLSVYWYQQSLDQGLQFLIQYYNGEERAKGNILERFSAQQFPDLHSELNLSSLELGDSALYFCASSVVGAKNTEAFFGQGTRLTVV.

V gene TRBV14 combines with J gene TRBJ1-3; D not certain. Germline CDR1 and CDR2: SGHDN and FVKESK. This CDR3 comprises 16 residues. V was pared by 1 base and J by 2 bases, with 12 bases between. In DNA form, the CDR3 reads TGTGCCAGCAGCCAAGGTCGCACAGCCGCTGGAAACACCATATATTTT. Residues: CASSQGRTAAGNTIYF.

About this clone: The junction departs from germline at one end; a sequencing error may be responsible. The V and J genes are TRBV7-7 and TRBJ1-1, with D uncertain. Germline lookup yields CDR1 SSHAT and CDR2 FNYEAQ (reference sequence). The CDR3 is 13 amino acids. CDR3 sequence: CASSSDPNTEAFF. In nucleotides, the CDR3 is TGTGCTAGCAGCTCGGATCCGAACACTGAAGCTTTCTTT.

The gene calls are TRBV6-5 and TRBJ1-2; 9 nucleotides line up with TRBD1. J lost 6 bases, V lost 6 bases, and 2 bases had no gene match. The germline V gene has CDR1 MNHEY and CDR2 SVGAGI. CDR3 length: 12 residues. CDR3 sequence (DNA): TGTGCCAGCAGCAGGACAGGGGATGGCTACACCTTC. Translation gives CASSRTGDGYTF.

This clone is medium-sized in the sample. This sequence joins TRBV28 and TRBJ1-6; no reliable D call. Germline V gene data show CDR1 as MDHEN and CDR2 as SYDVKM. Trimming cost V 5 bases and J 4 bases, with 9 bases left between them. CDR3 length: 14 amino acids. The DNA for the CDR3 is TGTGCCAGCAGTGCCGGCCGATATAATTCACCCCTCCACTTT. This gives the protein CASSAGRYNSPLHF.

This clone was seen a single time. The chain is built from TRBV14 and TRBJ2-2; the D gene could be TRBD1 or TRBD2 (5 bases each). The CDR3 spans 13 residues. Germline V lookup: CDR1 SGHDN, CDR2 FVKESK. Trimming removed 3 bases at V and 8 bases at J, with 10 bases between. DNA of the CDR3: TGTGCCAGCAGCCATGGGACGCCGGGGGAGCTGTTTTTT. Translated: CASSHGTPGELFF.

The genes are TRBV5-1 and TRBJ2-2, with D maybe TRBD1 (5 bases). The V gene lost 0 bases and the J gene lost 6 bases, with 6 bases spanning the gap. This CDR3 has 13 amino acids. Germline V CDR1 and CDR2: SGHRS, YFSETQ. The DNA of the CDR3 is TGCGCCAGCAGCTTGGAGGGGTCCGGGGAGCTGTTTTTT. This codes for CASSLEGSGELFF.

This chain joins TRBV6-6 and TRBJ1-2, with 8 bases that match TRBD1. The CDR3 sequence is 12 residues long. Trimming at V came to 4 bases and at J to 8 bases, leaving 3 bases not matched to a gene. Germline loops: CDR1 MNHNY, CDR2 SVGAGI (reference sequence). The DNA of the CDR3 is TGTGCCAGCAGTTCCCGACAGGGGGGCTACACCTTC. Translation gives CASSSRQGGYTF.

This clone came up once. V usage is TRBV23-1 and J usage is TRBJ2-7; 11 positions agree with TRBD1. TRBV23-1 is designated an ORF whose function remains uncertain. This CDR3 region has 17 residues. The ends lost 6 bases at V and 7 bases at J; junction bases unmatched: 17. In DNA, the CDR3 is TGCGCCAGCAGGCGACCCGGGAGGGACAGGGGGGTTTGGGAGCAGTACTTC. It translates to CASRRPGRDRGVWEQYF.

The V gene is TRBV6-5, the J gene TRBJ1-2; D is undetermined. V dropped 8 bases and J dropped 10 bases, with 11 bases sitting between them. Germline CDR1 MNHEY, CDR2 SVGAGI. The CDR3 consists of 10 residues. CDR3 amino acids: CASHRDHYTF. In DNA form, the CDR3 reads TGTGCCAGCCACCGGGATCACTACACCTTC.